This T cell receptor beta chain emerged from a study of Graves' ophthalmopathy and Graves' hyperthyroidism. Hyperthyroidism in these 18- to 65-year-old patients was newly diagnosed, lasting under 2 months. Fresh peripheral blood, roughly 9.8 ml, was the PBMC source. CDR1 and CDR2 (germline): LNHDA, SQIVND (reference sequence). CDR3 length equals 13 residues. The V end was cut by 5 bases, the J end by 3 bases, with 8 bases between. This clonotype was observed many times. Investigators amplified TCR beta CDR3 regions from RNA transcripts. Amplification began with first-round RT-PCR using HTBI primers, then second-round multiplex PCR was performed. Using its own MiXCR run on the multiplex PCR reads, TCRdb lists one record per CDR3 protein. The repertoire holds 680,000 or so distinct CDR3 sequences, with about a fifth as singletons.

This sequence originates from a woman under 30 with stable Graves' hyperthyroidism. Some clones in this sample may be carry-over from other donors' samples. The rearrangement uses TRBV19 and TRBJ1-5; D not resolved. The specimen was peripheral blood. Here the CDR3 reads CASSHITNQPQHF. The CDR3 nucleotides are TGTGCCAGTAGTCACATAACCAATCAGCCCCAGCATTTT.